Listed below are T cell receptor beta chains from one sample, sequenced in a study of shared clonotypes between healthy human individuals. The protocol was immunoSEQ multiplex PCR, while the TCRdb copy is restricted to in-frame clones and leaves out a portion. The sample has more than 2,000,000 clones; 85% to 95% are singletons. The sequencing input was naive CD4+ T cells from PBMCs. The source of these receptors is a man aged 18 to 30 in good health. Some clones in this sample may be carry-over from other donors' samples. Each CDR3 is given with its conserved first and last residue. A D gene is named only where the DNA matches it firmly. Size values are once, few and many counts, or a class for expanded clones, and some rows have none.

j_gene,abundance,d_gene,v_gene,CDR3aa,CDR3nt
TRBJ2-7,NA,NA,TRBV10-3,CAIKQGTRGPGEQYF,TGTGCCATCAAACAGGGGACTAGAGGCCCAGGAGAGCAGTACTTC
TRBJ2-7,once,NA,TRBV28,CASSLLDSREQYF,TGTGCCAGCAGTCTACTCGACAGCCGGGAGCAGTACTTC
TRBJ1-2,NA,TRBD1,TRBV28,CASSSDRGRGGYTF,TGTGCCAGCAGTTCCGACAGGGGGCGGGGTGGCTACACCTTC
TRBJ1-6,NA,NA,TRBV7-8,CASSSYSTGPNSPLHF,TGTGCCAGCAGCTCCTACTCTACAGGGCCGAATTCACCCCTCCACTTT
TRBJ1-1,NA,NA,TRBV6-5,CASRARQTTPEAFF,TGTGCCAGCAGAGCCCGGCAGACCACTCCTGAAGCTTTCTTT
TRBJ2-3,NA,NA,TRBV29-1,CSCGSATDTQYF,TGCAGCTGTGGTTCAGCCACAGATACGCAGTATTTT
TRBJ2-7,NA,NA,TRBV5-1,CASSARTGHSPYEQYF,TGCGCCAGCAGCGCACGCACCGGACACAGCCCCTACGAGCAGTACTTC
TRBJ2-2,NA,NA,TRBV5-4,CASSSRQSNTGELFF,TGTGCCAGCAGCTCCCGACAATCGAACACCGGGGAGCTGTTTTTT
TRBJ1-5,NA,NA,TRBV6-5,CASSYGGASNQPQHF,TGTGCCAGCAGTTACGGGGGGGCAAGCAATCAGCCCCAGCATTTT
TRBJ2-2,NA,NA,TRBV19,CASSIGRTKTNTGELFF,TGTGCCAGTAGTATAGGAAGGACTAAGACGAACACCGGGGAGCTGTTTTTT
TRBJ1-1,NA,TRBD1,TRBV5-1,CASSWSHRGDMNTEAFF,TGCGCCAGCAGCTGGAGCCACAGGGGTGATATGAACACTGAAGCTTTCTTT
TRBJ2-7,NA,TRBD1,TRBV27,CASNRRDRGSYEQYF,TGTGCCAGCAATCGCCGGGACAGGGGTTCCTACGAGCAGTACTTC
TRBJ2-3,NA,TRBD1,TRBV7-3,CASSSQGARSTQYF,TGTGCCAGCAGCTCACAGGGGGCGCGGTCCACGCAGTATTTT
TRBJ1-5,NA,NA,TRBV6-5,CASKKLGQGDQPQHF,TGTGCCAGCAAAAAGCTGGGGCAGGGCGATCAGCCCCAGCATTTT
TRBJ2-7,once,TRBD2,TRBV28,CASSKTSEGEQYF,TGTGCCAGCAGTAAGACTAGCGAGGGCGAGCAGTACTTC
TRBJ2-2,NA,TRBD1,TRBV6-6,CASSGQGHTGELFF,TGTGCCAGCAGCGGACAGGGGCACACCGGGGAGCTGTTTTTT
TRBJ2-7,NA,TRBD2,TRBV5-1,CASSLGRSGRAYEQYF,TGCGCCAGCAGCTTGGGACGTAGCGGGAGGGCATACGAGCAGTACTTC
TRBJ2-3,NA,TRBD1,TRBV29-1,CSVAWTGANLDTQYF,TGCAGCGTGGCCTGGACAGGCGCCAACTTAGATACGCAGTATTTT
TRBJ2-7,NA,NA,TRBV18,CASSSWTDPILNEQYF,TGTGCCAGCTCATCTTGGACAGATCCCATATTGAACGAGCAGTACTTC
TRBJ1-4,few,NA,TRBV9,CASSAGTGTEKLFF,TGTGCCAGCAGCGCCGGGACGGGGACTGAAAAACTGTTTTTT